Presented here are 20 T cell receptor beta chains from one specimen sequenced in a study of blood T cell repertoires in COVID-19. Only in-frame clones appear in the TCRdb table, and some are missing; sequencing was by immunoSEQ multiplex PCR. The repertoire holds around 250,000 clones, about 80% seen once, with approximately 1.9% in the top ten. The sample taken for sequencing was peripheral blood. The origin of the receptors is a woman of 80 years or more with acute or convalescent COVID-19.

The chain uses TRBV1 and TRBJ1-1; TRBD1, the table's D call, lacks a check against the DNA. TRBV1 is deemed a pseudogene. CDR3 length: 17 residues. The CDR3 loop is CTSSQEGLDSTNTEAFF. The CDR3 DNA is TGCACCAGCAGCCAAGAGGGCCTGGACAGTACTAACACTGAAGCTTTCTTT.

CDR3 coding DNA: TGCAGCGTTGAAGATGTCACAGGGCGGAATGAGCAGTTCTTC. This gives the protein CSVEDVTGRNEQFF. The chain carries TRBV29-1 and TRBJ2-1, with a possible D match to TRBD1 (6 bases). The CDR3 loop spans 14 amino acids. V was trimmed by 0 bases and J by 7 bases, leaving 13 bases between them. In germline, CDR1 is SQVTM, CDR2 ANQGSEA.

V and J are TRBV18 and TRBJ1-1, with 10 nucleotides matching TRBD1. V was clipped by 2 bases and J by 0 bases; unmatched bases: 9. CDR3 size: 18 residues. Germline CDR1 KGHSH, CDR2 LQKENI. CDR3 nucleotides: TGTGCCAGCTCACCAGTTGGGACAGGGGTCACGGTGAACACTGAAGCTTTCTTT. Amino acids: CASSPVGTGVTVNTEAFF.

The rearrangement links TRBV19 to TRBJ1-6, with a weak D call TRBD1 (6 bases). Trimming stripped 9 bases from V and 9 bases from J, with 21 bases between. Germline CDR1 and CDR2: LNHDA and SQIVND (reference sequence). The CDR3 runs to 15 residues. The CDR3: CASRDGQSLVSPLHF. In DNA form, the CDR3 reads TGTGCCAGCCGAGACGGACAGAGCTTAGTTTCACCCCTCCACTTT.

The CDR3 DNA follows: TGCAGTGCTAGTCTCCAGGGGATGGGAGGCTACACCTTC. The encoded protein is CSASLQGMGGYTF. J is TRBJ1-2 and V is TRBV20-1; D may be TRBD1 (6 bases). V lost 3 bases, J lost 8 bases, and 16 bases lay in between. The CDR3 is 13 residues long. Germline-derived CDR1 and CDR2 are DFQATT and SNEGSKA (reference sequence).

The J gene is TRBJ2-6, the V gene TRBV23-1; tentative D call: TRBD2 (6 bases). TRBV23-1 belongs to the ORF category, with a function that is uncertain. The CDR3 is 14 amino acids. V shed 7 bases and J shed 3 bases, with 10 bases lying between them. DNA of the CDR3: TGCGCCAGCAATGGGGGGTATGGGGCCAACGTCCTGACTTTC. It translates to CASNGGYGANVLTF.

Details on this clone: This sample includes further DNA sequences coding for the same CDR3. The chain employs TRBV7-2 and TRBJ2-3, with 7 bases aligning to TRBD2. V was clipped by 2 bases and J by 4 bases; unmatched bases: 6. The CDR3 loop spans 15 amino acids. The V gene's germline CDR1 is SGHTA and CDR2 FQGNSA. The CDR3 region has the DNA TGTGCCAGCAGCTTAAGGCGGGGGTGGGCAGATACGCAGTATTTT. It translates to CASSLRRGWADTQYF.

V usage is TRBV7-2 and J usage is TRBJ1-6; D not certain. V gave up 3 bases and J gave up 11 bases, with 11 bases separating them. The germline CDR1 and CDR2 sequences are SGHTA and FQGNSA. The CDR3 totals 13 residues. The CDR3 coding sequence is TGTGCCAGCAGCTTCGGGGTGGAAGCACCCCTCCACTTT. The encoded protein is CASSFGVEAPLHF.

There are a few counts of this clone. The CDR3 bases are TGTGCCAGCAGCTTGGCCGGGCAGGGTAGATCTGGCTACACCTTC. Protein sequence: CASSLAGQGRSGYTF. J is TRBJ1-2 and V is TRBV5-5; a possible D gene is TRBD1 (5 bases). With 0 bases removed from V and 7 bases from J, the gap between germline ends came to 16 bases. CDR1 and CDR2 from the germline V gene are SGHKS and YYEKEE (reference sequence). The CDR3 loop spans 15 amino acids.

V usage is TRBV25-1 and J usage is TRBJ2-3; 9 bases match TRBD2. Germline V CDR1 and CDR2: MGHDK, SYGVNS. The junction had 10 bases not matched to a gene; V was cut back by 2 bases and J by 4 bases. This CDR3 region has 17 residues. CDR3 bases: TGTGCCAGCAGTGAAAGTGGGGCGGGAGGGATTTCAGATACGCAGTATTTT. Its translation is CASSESGAGGISDTQYF.

Here the CDR3 DNA reads TGCGCCAGCAGCCCTCAGGGAAGCAATCAGCCCCAGCATTTT. Translated: CASSPQGSNQPQHF. This chain uses TRBV4-1 with TRBJ1-5, with D possibly matching TRBD1 (5 bases). This CDR3 is 14 amino acids long. Looked up from germline, CDR1 is MGHRA and CDR2 is YSYEKL. The ends were cut back, 4 bases at V and 1 base at J, with 8 bases in the middle.

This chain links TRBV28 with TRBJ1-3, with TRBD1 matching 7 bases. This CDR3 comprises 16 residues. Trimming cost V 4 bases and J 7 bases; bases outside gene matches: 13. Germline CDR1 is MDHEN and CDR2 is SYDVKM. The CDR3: CASSWAQTDRANTIYF. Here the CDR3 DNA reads TGTGCCAGCAGTTGGGCCCAAACCGACAGGGCGAACACCATATATTTT. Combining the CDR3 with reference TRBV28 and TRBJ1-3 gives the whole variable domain DVKVTQSSRYLVKRTGEKVFLECVQDMDHENMFWYRQDPGLGLRLIYFSYDVKMKEKGDIPEGYSVSREKKERFSLILESASTNQTSMYLCASSWAQTDRANTIYFGEGSWLTVV.

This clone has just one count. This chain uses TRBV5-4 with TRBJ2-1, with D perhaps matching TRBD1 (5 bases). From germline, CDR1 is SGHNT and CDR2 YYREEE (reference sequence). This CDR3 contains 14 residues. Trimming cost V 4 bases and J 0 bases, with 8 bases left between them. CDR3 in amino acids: CASSRDSSYNEQFF. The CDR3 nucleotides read TGTGCCAGCAGCCGCGACAGCTCCTACAATGAGCAGTTCTTC.

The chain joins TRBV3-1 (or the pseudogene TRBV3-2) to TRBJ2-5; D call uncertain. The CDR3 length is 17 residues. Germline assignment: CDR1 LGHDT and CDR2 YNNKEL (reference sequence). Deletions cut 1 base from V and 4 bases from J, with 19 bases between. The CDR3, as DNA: TGTGCCAGCAGCCAAGTCCCCCTCAACCTTCCCGGAGAGACCCAGTACTTC. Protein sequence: CASSQVPLNLPGETQYF.

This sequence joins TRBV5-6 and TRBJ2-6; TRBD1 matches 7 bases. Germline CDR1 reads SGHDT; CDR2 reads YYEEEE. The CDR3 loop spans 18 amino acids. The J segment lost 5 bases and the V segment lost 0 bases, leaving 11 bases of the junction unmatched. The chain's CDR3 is CASSLVLDRNLWANVLTF. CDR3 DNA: TGTGCCAGCAGCTTGGTTTTGGACAGGAATCTCTGGGCCAACGTCCTGACTTTC.

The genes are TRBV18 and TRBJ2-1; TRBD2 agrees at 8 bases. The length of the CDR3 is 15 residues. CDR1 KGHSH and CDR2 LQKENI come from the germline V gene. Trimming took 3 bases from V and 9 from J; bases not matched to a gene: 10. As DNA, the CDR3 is TGTGCCAGCTCACCGAGCAATAGCGGGACTGGTGAGCAGTTCTTC. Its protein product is CASSPSNSGTGEQFF. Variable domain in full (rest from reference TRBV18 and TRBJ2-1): NAGVMQNPRHLVRRRGQEARLRCSPMKGHSHVYWYRQLPEEGLKFMVYLQKENIIDESGMPKERFSAEFPKEGPSILRIQQVVRGDSAAYFCASSPSNSGTGEQFFGPGTRLTVL.

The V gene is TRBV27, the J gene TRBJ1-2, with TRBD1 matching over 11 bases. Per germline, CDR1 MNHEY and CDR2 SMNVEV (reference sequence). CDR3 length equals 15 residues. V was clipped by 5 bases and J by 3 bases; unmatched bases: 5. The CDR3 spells CASSRRTGGDYGYTF. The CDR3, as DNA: TGTGCCAGCAGTCGCCGGACAGGGGGCGACTATGGCTACACCTTC.

CDR3 bases: TGCGCCAGCACCGAACCCGGGGACAGCAACTATGGCTACACCTTC. Its protein is CASTEPGDSNYGYTF. The V call is TRBV5-1, the J call TRBJ1-2; 7 bases fit TRBD1. V gave up 6 bases and J gave up 2 bases; unmatched junction bases: 10. Germline CDR1 and CDR2: SGHRS and YFSETQ. This CDR3 spans 15 amino acids.

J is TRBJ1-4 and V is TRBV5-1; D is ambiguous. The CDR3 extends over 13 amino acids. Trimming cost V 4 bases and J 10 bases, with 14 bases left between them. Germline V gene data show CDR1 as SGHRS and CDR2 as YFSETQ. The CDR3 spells CASSPRSAGKLFF. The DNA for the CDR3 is TGCGCCAGCAGCCCCCGGTCGGCGGGAAAACTGTTTTTT.

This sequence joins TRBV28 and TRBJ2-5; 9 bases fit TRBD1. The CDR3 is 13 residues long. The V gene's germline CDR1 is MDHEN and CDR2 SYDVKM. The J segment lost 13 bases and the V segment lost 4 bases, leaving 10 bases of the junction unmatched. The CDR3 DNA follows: TGTGCCAGCAGTTCTCCAGGGACAGGGAGTTTGTACTTC. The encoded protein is CASSSPGTGSLYF.